This TCR beta chain was retrieved from a study of T cell responses to AZD1222 COVID-19 vaccine. Study-wide points: Just a handful of AZD1222 recipients were seropositive at baseline. White British donors predominated, females outnumbered males, and clonal diversity was possibly underestimated.

Remarks on this clone: Its antigen is not known.

From germline, CDR1 is SGHRS and CDR2 YFSETQ. This CDR3 has 14 amino acids. The J segment lost 3 bases and the V segment lost 7 bases, leaving 8 bases of the junction unmatched. Here immunoSEQ multiplex PCR was the method, and the copy in TCRdb shows in-frame clones only, minus some. The data show about 79,000 clones, 80% to 90% seen once. V usage is TRBV5-1 and J usage is TRBJ2-7; 9 bases are shared with TRBD1. The sequencing here drew on peripheral blood, taken 28 days after the second AZD1222 dose. The TCR sequence derives from an adult who received the AZD1222 COVID-19 vaccine. The CDR3 sequence is CASRRGTGNYEQYF. The CDR3 nucleotides are TGCGCCAGCCGACGCGGGACAGGGAACTACGAGCAGTACTTC.